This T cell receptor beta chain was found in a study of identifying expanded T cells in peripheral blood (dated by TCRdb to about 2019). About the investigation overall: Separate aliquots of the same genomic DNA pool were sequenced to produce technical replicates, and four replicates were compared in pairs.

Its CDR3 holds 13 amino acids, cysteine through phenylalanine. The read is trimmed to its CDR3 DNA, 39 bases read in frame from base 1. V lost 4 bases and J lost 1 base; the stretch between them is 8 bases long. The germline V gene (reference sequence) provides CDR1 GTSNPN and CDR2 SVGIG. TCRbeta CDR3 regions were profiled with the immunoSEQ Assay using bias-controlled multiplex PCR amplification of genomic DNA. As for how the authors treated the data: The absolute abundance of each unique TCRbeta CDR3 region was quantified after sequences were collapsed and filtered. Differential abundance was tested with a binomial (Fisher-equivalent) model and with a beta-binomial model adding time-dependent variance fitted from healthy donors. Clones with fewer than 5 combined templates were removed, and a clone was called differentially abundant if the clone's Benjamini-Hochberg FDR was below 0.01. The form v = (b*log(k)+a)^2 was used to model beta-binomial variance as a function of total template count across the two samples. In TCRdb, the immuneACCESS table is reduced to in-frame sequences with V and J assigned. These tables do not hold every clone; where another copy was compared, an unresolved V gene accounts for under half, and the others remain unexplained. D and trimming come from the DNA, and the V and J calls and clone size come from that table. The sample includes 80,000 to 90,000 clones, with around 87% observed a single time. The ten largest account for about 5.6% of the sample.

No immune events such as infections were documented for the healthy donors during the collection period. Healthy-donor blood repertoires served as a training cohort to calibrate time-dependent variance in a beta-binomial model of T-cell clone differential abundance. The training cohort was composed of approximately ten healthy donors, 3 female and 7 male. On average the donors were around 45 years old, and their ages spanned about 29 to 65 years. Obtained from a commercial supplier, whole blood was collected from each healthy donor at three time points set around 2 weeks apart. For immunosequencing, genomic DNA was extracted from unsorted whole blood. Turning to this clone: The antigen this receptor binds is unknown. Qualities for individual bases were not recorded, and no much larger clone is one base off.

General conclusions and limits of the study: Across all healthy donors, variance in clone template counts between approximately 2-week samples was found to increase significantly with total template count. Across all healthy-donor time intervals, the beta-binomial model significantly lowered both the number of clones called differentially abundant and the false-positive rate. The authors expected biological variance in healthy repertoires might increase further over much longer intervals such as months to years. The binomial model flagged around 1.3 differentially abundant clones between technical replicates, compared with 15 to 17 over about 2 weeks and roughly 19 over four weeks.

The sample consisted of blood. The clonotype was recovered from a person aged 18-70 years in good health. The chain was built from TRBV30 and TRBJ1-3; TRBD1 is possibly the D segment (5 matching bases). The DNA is TGTGCCTGGAATGGGGGATCTGGAAACACCATATATTTT. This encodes CAWNGGSGNTIYF.